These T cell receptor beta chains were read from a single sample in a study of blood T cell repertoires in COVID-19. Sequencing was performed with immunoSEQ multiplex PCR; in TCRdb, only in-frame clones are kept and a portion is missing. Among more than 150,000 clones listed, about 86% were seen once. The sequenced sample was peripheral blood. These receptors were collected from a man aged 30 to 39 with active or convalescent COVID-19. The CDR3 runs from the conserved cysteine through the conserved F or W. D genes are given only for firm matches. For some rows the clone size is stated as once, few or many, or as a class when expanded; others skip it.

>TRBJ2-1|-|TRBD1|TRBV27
TGTGCCAGCAGTCCAGGGGGGGGACAGGGGAATGAGCAGTTCTTC
CASSPGGGQGNEQFF
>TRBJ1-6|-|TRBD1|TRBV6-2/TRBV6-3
TGTGCCAGCAGTTACCCCCCGGACAGGCTTAATTCACCCCTCCACTTT
CASSYPPDRLNSPLHF
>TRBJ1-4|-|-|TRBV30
TGTGCCTGCCAGAGGCAAAATGAAAAACTGTTTTTT
CACQRQNEKLFF
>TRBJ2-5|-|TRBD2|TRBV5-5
TGTGCCAGCAGTTCCTCTCGATCCGGGAGGGAGACCCAGTACTTC
CASSSSRSGRETQYF
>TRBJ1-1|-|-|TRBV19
TGTGCCAGTGGCCTTATGATGCAGAACACTGAAGCTTTCTTT
CASGLMMQNTEAFF
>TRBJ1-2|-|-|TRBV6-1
TGTGCCAGCAGTGAAACTCAAGGGGTCTATGGCTACACCTTC
CASSETQGVYGYTF
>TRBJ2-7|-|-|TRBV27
TGTGCCAGCAGTTTAAAGTCACGGAACTCAGGGTGGGGCTCCTACGAGCAGTACTTC
CASSLKSRNSGWGSYEQYF
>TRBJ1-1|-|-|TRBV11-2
TGTGCCAGCAGCTTAACAGGTGGAACTGAAGCTTTCTTT
CASSLTGGTEAFF
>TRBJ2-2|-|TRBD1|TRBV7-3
TGTGCCAGCAGCTTCCAGGGGGCGTCGAACACCGGGGAGCTGTTTTTT
CASSFQGASNTGELFF
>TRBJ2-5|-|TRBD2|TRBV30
TGTGCCTGGAGCCCGATCGGGGGAGGGCTCCCTGAGACCCAGTACTTC
CAWSPIGGGLPETQYF
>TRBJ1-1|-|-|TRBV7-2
TGTGCCAGCAGCTTAGCGTCTCAGGGTCGGACTGAAGCTTTCTTT
CASSLASQGRTEAFF
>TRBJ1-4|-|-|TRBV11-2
TGTGCCAGCAGCTTAAGTCAGGAACTGTTTTTT
CASSLSQELFF
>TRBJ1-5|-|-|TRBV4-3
TGCGCCAGCAGCCAAGATGGCGGGAGCAATCAGCCCCAGCATTTT
CASSQDGGSNQPQHF
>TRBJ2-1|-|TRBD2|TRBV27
TGTGCCAGCAGTCTTAGCGGGCGTTACAATGAGCAGTTCTTC
CASSLSGRYNEQFF
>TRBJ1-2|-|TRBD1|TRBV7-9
TGTGCCAGCAGCGAAAAAGGGGGCGCTTGGGGCGGCTACACCTTC
CASSEKGGAWGGYTF
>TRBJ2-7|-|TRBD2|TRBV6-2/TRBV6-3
TGTGCCAGCAGCCGAGGAACTAGCGGGAGGTCCTACGAGCAGTACTTC
CASSRGTSGRSYEQYF
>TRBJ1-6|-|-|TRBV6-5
TGTGCCAGCAGTTACCGAGTACAGGGTGGATCACCCCTCCACTTT
CASSYRVQGGSPLHF
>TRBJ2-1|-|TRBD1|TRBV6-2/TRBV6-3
TGTGCCAGCAGTTATTCTTTCGACGGACAGGGGACGGTAGATGAGCAGTTCTTC
CASSYSFDGQGTVDEQFF
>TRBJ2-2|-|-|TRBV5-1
TGCGCCAGCAGCTTGTTGACTAGTGTGACCGGGGAGCTGTTTTTT
CASSLLTSVTGELFF
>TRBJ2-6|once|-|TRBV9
TGTGCCAGCAGCGTAGGAGGGCCAGGGGCCAACGTCCTGACTTTC
CASSVGGPGANVLTF
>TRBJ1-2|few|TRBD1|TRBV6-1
TGTGCCAGCAGTGAGATGGACAGGGGCCATGGCTACACCTTC
CASSEMDRGHGYTF
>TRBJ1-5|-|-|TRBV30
TGTGCCTGGAGAGGGCAGGTCGGGGAGCCCCAGCATTTT
CAWRGQVGEPQHF
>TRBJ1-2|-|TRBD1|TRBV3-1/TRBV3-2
TGTGCCAGCAGCGCGACAGGGGGAGCCAACTATGGCTACACCTTC
CASSATGGANYGYTF
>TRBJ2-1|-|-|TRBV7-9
TGTGCCAGCAGCGGACTGACAGGCCCCGAAAGTGAGCAGTTCTTC
CASSGLTGPESEQFF
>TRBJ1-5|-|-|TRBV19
TGTGCCAGTCGGACAGTTTTTAATCAGCCCCAGCATTTT
CASRTVFNQPQHF
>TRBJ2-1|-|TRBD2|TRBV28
TGTGCCAGCGGGCCCATTTTAGCGGGGGGGCCCATAAATGAGCAGTTCTTC
CASGPILAGGPINEQFF
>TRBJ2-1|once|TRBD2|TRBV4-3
TGCGCCAGCAGCCAAGCTACTAGCGGGAGTATTGAGCAGTTCTTC
CASSQATSGSIEQFF
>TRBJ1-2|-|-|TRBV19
TGTGCCAGTAGTATCCCAGGCCCCTCCCCTGGCTACACCTTC
CASSIPGPSPGYTF
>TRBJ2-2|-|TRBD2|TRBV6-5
TGTGCCAGCAGTTACTCTACTAGCGGGAACACCGGGGAGCTGTTTTTT
CASSYSTSGNTGELFF
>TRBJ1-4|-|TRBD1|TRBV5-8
TGTGCCAGCAGCCACCAGGGACAGAATGAAAAACTGTTTTTT
CASSHQGQNEKLFF
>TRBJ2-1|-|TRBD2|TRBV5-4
TGTGCCAGCAGCTTGGGGAGCGGGGCGGCCTACAATGAGCAGTTCTTC
CASSLGSGAAYNEQFF
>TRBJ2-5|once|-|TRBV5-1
TGCGCCAGCAGCTTGGCCGCGGGCAGACAAGAGACCCAGTACTTC
CASSLAAGRQETQYF
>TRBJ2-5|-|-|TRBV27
TGTGCCAGCAGTTTCAGGGCGCTTTTCGGGACCCAGTACTTC
CASSFRALFGTQYF
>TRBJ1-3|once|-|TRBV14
TGTGCCAGCAGCCCGGGCCTAGCGGGAAACACCATATATTTT
CASSPGLAGNTIYF
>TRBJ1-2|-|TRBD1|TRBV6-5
TGTGCCAGCAGTAGGACAGGGGTTGGCTACACCTTC
CASSRTGVGYTF
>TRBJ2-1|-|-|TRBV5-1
TGCGCCAGCAGCTTGGGGACAAGTTCCGGGCATGAGCAGTTCTTC
CASSLGTSSGHEQFF
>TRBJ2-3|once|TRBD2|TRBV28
TGTGCCAGCAGTTTCGCGTACTTTACACTAGCGGGAGGTTCAGATACGCAGTATTTT
CASSFAYFTLAGGSDTQYF
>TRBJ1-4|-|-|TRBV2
TGTGCCAGCAGTGAAGCAGGGGCCGGTAATGAAAAACTGTTTTTT
CASSEAGAGNEKLFF
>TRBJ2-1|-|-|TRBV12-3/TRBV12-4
TGTGCCAGCGGTTGGGAACGGGGCAATGAGCAGTTCTTC
CASGWERGNEQFF
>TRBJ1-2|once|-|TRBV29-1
TGCAGCGTTGCCTTGAGCAACTATGGCTACACCTTC
CSVALSNYGYTF
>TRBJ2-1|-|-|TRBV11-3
TGTGCCAGCAGCTTAGACGGGGGATACAATGAGCAGTTCTTC
CASSLDGGYNEQFF
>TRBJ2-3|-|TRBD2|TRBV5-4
TGTGCCAGCAGCGCGACTAGCGAGACGCAGTATTTT
CASSATSETQYF
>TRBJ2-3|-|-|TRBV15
TGTGCCACCAGCAGAGAGGGGCCAGTTGATACGCAGTATTTT
CATSREGPVDTQYF
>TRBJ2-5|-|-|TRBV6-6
TGTGCCAGCAGTTACTCGCCGGGGAATCAAGAGACCCAGTACTTC
CASSYSPGNQETQYF
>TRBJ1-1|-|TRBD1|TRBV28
TGTGCCAGCAGTTTAGGACAGGTGGGCGCTGAAGCTTTCTTT
CASSLGQVGAEAFF
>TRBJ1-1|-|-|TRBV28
TGTGCCAGCAGTCTCAGGCATGTGAACACTGAAGCTTTCTTT
CASSLRHVNTEAFF
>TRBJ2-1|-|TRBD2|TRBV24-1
TGTGCCACCAGTGGGGGTGCGGGAGCGGGAGATTCCTACAATGAGCAGTTCTTC
CATSGGAGAGDSYNEQFF
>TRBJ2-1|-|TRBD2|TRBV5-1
TGCGCCAGCAGCCTTCGGACTAGCGGAGTGGTCAATGAGCAGTTCTTC
CASSLRTSGVVNEQFF
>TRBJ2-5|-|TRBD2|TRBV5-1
TGCGCCAGCAGCTTGGGCCCGGAGGGGCGGGGGAAAGAAGAGACCCAGTACTTC
CASSLGPEGRGKEETQYF
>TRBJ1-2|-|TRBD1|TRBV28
TGTGCCAGCAGTTTCCGGGACAGGGAGCGCTATGGCTACACCTTC
CASSFRDRERYGYTF
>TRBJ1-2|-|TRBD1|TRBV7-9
TGTGCCAGCGGGAAGGGACAGCTTATGGGCTACACCTTC
CASGKGQLMGYTF
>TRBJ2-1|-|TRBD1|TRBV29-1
TGCAGCGTTGACCCCGGACAGGGGACCCGCAATGAGCAGTTCTTC
CSVDPGQGTRNEQFF
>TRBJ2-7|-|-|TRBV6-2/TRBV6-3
TGTGCCAGCAGTGCCGGGACTGGAGTAGTCACCTACGAGCAGTACTTC
CASSAGTGVVTYEQYF
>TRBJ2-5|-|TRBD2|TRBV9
TGTGCCAGCAGCGATGGGGGGGTGCCCCGGGAGACCCAGTACTTC
CASSDGGVPRETQYF
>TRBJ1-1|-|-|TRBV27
TGTGCCAGCAGCCATAATATGGAGGTGGAAGCTTTCTTT
CASSHNMEVEAFF